This T cell receptor beta chain was captured by sequencing in a study of technical replicates of blood from a few donors. Turning to this clone: The junction departs from germline at one end; a sequencing error may be responsible.

Per germline, CDR1 LGHNA and CDR2 YNFKEQ. The CDR3 runs 13 residues. TCRdb's copy holds only in-frame clones and misses some; the assay was immunoSEQ multiplex PCR. The sample contains 53,000 or so clones, about 82% of which appear only once. The receptor comes from a human donor in good health. Some clones in this sample may be carry-over from other donors' samples. Material: PBMCs. The chain combines TRBV4-2 with TRBJ2-7, with D possibly being TRBD2 (5 bases). CDR3 sequence (DNA): TGTGCCAGCAGCCAAGATCCCGACGGGGAGCCGTACTTC. The encoded protein is CASSQDPDGEPYF.